Following are 14 T cell receptor beta chains from one sample sequenced in a study of cytomegalovirus exposure and HLA in healthy donors. PCR was performed using 60 Vbeta and 13 Jbeta primers. The data were produced by immunoSEQ multiplex PCR, yet TCRdb's version contains in-frame clones alone and is incomplete. The sample contains about 76,000 clones, around two thirds of which appear only once. The sample comprised PBMCs. These receptors all stem from a man aged 55 to 69 in good health and CMV-seropositive.

This clone was seen once. The rearrangement links TRBV27 to TRBJ2-7; a possible D gene is TRBD1 (6 bases). Trimming removed 5 bases from V and 3 bases from J, with 8 bases in between. CDR1 and CDR2 from the germline V gene are MNHEY and SMNVEV (reference sequence). The CDR3 contains 12 residues. The CDR3 DNA is TGTGCCAGCAGTCTGGACAGCTACGAGCAGTACTTC. It translates to CASSLDSYEQYF.

This rearrangement joins TRBV6-4 to TRBJ2-1; TRBD2 matches 15 bases. Trimming cost V 2 bases and J 0 bases; bases outside gene matches: 5. Per the germline V gene, CDR1 is MRHNA and CDR2 is SNTAGT. The CDR3 loop spans 19 amino acids. In DNA, the CDR3 is TGTGCCAGCAGTGACATGGGACTAGCGGGGGGAAGCTCCTACAATGAGCAGTTCTTC. Protein sequence: CASSDMGLAGGSSYNEQFF.

The table lists this clone with many counts. The J gene is TRBJ2-7, the V gene TRBV4-1; 8 bases agree with TRBD1. Trimming took 0 bases from V and 5 from J; bases not matched to a gene: 6. This CDR3 spans 15 amino acids. Germline CDR1 is MGHRA and CDR2 is YSYEKL. As DNA, the CDR3 is TGCGCCAGCAGCCAAGATTGGGTGACAGGGGACGAGCAGTACTTC. Translated, it gives CASSQDWVTGDEQYF.

This chain links TRBV2 with TRBJ2-2; 8 bases map to TRBD2. Germline CDR1 reads SNHLY; CDR2 reads FYNNEI. This CDR3 has 14 amino acids. Unmatched junction bases numbered 3, after V lost 6 bases and J lost 3 bases. CDR3: CASRAGDDTGELFF. CDR3 coding DNA: TGTGCCAGCAGAGCGGGAGACGACACCGGGGAGCTGTTTTTT.

The chain links TRBV5-8 to TRBJ2-7, with TRBD1 matching 10 bases. Germline V lookup: CDR1 SGHTS, CDR2 YDEGEE. CDR3 length: 14 residues. The V and J ends lost 4 bases and 2 bases, in that order; junction bases with no gene match: 3. The CDR3 DNA reads TGTGCCAGCAGCGCCGGGACAGGGGCCTACGAGCAGTACTTC. Protein product: CASSAGTGAYEQYF.

The V and J genes are TRBV18 and TRBJ2-7; D uncertain. This CDR3 spans 14 amino acids. The V gene's germline CDR1 is KGHSH and CDR2 LQKENI. V was shortened by 3 bases and J by 1 base, with 10 bases between the two germline ends. The DNA for the CDR3 is TGTGCCAGCTCACCCCCGGCAGGATCCTACGAGCAGTACTTC. It encodes CASSPPAGSYEQYF.

This chain uses TRBV19 with TRBJ2-1; 9 bases match TRBD2. V dropped 1 base and J dropped 4; count of bases not matched to a gene: 17. Germline assignment: CDR1 LNHDA and CDR2 SQIVND (reference sequence). The CDR3 is made up of 20 amino acids. CDR3 bases: TGTGCCAGTAGTATAGGTCCGACAGGGACTAGCTCCCCACTATACAATGAGCAGTTCTTC. As protein: CASSIGPTGTSSPLYNEQFF.

The rearrangement uses TRBV5-6 and TRBJ1-2, with TRBD1 identical over 8 bases. Germline V lookup: CDR1 SGHDT, CDR2 YYEEEE. The CDR3 is 16 residues long. V was pared by 0 bases and J by 4 bases, with 8 bases of the junction left unmatched. The CDR3 bases are TGTGCCAGCAGCTTGGACAGGGGGAGGTTTAGCTATGGCTACACCTTC. This translates into CASSLDRGRFSYGYTF. The full variable domain, in which reference TRBV5-6 and TRBJ1-2 provide the parts outside the CDR3, is DAGVTQSPTHLIKTRGQQVTLRCSPKSGHDTVSWYQQALGQGPQFIFQYYEEEERQRGNFPDRFSGHQFPNYSSELNVNALLLGDSALYLCASSLDRGRFSYGYTFGSGTRLTVV.

The V gene is TRBV5-4, the J gene TRBJ2-3; possible D gene TRBD2, 6 bases. The CDR3 has 16 residues. Per germline, CDR1 SGHNT and CDR2 YYREEE (reference sequence). V lost 0 bases and J 6 bases, leaving 17 bases between the germline ends. The CDR3, as DNA: TGTGCCAGCAGCTTGGGTGGGACTCACCGGTGGGATACGCAGTATTTT. Translation gives CASSLGGTHRWDTQYF.

The J gene is TRBJ1-5, the V gene TRBV29-1; D is perhaps TRBD1 (6 bases). V was cut by 4 bases and J by 6 bases, with 10 bases left in between. The CDR3 is 12 amino acids. CDR1 is SQVTM and CDR2 is ANQGSEA in the germline V gene. The CDR3 DNA sequence: TGCAGCGTTGGAGAGACAGGTCAGCCCCAGCATTTT. It codes for CSVGETGQPQHF.

Only one count was recorded for this clone. The rearrangement joins TRBV11-2 to TRBJ1-1, with D possibly being TRBD1 (6 bases). V gave up 3 bases and J gave up 3 bases, with 17 bases separating them. CDR3 size: 16 residues. Germline CDR1 is SGHAT and CDR2 is FQNNGV. For the CDR3, the DNA is TGTGCCAGCAGCTTGAGGGGGGGGGTACAGGACACTGAAGCTTTCTTT. It translates to CASSLRGGVQDTEAFF.

The chain joins TRBV5-3 to TRBJ2-5; TRBD1 aligns across 12 bases. TRBV5-3 is given ORF status, its function remaining uncertain. The CDR3 is made up of 18 amino acids. V shed 4 bases and J 5 bases; nucleotides not matched to a gene: 15. The CDR3 coding sequence is TGTGCCAGAAGCCCTACGTTACGGGACAGGGGGCAATGGGAGACCCAGTACTTC. This encodes CARSPTLRDRGQWETQYF.

This chain connects TRBV6-5 to TRBJ1-5; the match to TRBD1 covers 9 bases. Losses at the gene ends were 5 bases for V and 2 bases for J; bases not matched to a gene: 4. The CDR3 is 15 amino acids. Germline-derived CDR1 and CDR2 are MNHEY and SVGAGI. CDR3 in DNA: TGTGCCAGCAGTAACACAGGGGGCGGCAATCAGCCCCAGCATTTT. Residues: CASSNTGGGNQPQHF.

A few counts support this clone. This chain links TRBV2 with TRBJ2-1, with 8 nucleotides matching TRBD1. This CDR3 contains 14 residues. V trimming: 6 bases; J trimming: 4 bases; junction bases outside the gene matches: 5. In germline, CDR1 is SNHLY, CDR2 FYNNEI. The CDR3 DNA sequence: TGTGCCAGCAGCGACAGGGGCCCTTACAATGAGCAGTTCTTC. Amino acid sequence: CASSDRGPYNEQFF.